This T cell receptor (beta chain) was identified during a study of shared clonotypes between healthy human individuals. Study-level information: Three CD4 naive, three CD4 memory, two CD8 naive and one CD8 memory plate were used per donor. Regarding the study as a whole: Represented diversity (both genetic and exposure-history) was limited by the small number of donors.

Sorted-subset replicate PCRs used about 200 ng DNA, roughly 28,000 T cell genomes. TCRdb's copy holds only in-frame clones and misses some; the assay was immunoSEQ multiplex PCR. In the table there are millions of clones, more than 80% of which are singletons. Remarks on this clone: Its antigen remains unknown.

The CDR3 contains 13 residues. Germline V gene lookup returns CDR1 MNHEY and CDR2 SVGAGI. Trimming pared 5 bases from V and 4 bases from J, leaving 12 bases between. Investigators divided CD4+ cells into CD45RA+ naive and CD45RA-negative memory subsets. The TCR was taken from a man between 18 and 29 years old in good health. Some clones in this sample may be carry-over from other donors' samples. The V and J genes are TRBV6-5 and TRBJ2-7; D possibly corresponds to TRBD1 (6 bases). Source material: naive CD4+ T cells from PBMCs. Subset given: CD45RA+ positively selected. In nucleotides, the CDR3 is TGTGCCAGCAGTCCCTCAGGACAGTACGAGCAGTACTTC. This sequence encodes CASSPSGQYEQYF.